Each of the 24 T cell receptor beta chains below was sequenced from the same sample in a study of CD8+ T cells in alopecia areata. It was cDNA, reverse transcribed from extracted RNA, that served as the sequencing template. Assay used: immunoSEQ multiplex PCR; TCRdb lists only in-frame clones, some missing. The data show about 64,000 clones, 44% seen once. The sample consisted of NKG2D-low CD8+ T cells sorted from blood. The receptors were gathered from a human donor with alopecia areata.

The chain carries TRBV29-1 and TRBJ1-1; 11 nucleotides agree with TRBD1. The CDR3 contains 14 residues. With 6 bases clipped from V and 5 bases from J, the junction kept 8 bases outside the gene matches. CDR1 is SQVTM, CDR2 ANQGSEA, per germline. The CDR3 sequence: CSVTFGTGGTEAFF. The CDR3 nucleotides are TGCAGCGTGACCTTTGGGACAGGGGGGACTGAAGCTTTCTTT.

The CDR3 reads CASNEQFF. In DNA, the CDR3 is TGTGCCAGCAATGAGCAGTTCTTC. The rearrangement links TRBV2 to TRBJ2-1; no reliable D call. CDR3 length equals 8 residues. CDR1 is SNHLY, CDR2 FYNNEI, per germline. V lost 7 bases to trimming and J lost 8 bases, with 0 bases between them.

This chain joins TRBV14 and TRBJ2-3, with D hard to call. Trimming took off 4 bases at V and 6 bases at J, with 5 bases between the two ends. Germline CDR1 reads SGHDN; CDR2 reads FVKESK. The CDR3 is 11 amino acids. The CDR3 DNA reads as TGTGCCAGCAGCCTAGGGGATACGCAGTATTTT. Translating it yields CASSLGDTQYF.

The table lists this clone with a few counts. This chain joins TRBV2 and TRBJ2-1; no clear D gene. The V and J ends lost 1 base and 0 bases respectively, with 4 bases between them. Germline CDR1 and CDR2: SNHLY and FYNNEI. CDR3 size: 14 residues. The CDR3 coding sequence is TGTGCCAGCAGTGAAGATAGCTCCTACAATGAGCAGTTCTTC. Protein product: CASSEDSSYNEQFF.

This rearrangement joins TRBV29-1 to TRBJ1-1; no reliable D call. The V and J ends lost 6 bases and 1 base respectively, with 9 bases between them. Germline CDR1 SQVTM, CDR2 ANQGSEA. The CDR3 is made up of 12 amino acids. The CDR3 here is CSVPQANTEAFF. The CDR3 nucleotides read TGCAGCGTCCCTCAGGCGAACACTGAAGCTTTCTTT.

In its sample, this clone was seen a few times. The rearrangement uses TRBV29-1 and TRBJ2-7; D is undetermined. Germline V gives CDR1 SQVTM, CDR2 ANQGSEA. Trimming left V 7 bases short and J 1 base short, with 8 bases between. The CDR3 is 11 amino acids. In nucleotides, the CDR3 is TGCAGCGCCCTCTTTTCCTACGAGCAGTACTTC. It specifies CSALFSYEQYF.

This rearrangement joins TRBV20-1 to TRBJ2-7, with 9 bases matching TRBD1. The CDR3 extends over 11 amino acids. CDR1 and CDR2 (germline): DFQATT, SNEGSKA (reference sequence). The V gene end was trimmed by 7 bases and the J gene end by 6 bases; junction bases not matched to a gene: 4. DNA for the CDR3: TGCAGTGGCAAGACAGGGGGCGAGCAGTACTTC. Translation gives CSGKTGGEQYF.

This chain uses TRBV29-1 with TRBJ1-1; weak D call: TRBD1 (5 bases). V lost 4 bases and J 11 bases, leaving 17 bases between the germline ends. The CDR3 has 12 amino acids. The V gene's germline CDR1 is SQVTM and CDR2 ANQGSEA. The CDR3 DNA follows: TGCAGCGTTGTTGGTCGTGGGGGGACCGCTTTCTTT. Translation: CSVVGRGGTAFF.

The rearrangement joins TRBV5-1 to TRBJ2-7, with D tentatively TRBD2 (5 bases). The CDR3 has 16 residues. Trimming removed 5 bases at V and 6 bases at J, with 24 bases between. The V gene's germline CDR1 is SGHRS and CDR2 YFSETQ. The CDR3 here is CASRSLDGLQGLEQYF. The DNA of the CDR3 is TGCGCCAGCAGATCCCTGGACGGACTCCAAGGCCTCGAGCAGTACTTC.

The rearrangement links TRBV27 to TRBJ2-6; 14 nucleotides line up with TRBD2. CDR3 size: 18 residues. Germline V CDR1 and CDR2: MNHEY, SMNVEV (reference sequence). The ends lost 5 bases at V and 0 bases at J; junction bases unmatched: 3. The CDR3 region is CASSLGTSGSSGANVLTF. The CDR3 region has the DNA TGTGCCAGCAGTCTCGGGACTAGCGGGAGCTCTGGGGCCAACGTCCTGACTTTC.

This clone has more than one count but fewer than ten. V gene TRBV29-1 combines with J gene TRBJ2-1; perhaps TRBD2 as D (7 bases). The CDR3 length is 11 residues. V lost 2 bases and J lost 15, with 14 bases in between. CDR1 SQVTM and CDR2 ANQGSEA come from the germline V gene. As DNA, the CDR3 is TGCAGCGTTGAAAAGGGGGGGATAAGGTTCTTC. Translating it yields CSVEKGGIRFF.

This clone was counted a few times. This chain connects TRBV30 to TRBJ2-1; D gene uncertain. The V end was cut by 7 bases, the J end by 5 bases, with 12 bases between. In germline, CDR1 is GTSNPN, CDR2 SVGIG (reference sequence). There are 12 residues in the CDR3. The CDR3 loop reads CAFDPMDNEQFF. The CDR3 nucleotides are TGTGCCTTCGACCCCATGGACAATGAGCAGTTCTTC.

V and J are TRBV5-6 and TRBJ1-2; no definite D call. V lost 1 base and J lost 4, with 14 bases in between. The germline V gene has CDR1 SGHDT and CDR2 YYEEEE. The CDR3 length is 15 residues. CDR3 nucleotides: TGTGCCAGCAGCTTGTCGGGATTCGGGGTCTATGGCTACACCTTC. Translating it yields CASSLSGFGVYGYTF.

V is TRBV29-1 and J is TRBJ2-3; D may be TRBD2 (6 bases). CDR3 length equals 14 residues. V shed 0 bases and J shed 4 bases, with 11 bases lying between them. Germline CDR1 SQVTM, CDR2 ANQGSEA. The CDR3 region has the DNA TGCAGCGTTGAAGATTCGAGGGAGGCAGATACGCAGTATTTT. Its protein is CSVEDSREADTQYF.

DNA of the CDR3: TGCAGCGTTGAAGGGAGGCAGGACGTTAACTATGGCTACACCTTC. Amino acids: CSVEGRQDVNYGYTF. The chain employs TRBV29-1 and TRBJ1-2; D is uncertain. V was trimmed by 1 base and J by 1 base, leaving 13 bases between them. There are 15 residues in the CDR3. Germline V gives CDR1 SQVTM, CDR2 ANQGSEA.

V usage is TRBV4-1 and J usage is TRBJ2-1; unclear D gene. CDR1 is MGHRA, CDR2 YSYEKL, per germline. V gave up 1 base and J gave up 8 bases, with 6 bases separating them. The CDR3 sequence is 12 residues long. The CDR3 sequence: CASSQGTDEQFF. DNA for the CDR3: TGCGCCAGCAGCCAAGGGACGGATGAGCAGTTCTTC.

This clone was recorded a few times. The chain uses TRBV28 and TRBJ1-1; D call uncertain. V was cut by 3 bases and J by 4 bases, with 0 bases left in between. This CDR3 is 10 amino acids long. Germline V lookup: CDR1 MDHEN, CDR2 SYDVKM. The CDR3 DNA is TGTGCCAGCAGTTTCACTGAAGCTTTCTTT. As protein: CASSFTEAFF.

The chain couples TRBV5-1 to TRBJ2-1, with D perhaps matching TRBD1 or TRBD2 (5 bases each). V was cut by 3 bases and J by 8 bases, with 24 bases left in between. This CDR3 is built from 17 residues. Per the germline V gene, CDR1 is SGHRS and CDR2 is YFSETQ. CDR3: CASSSTDRDVIVDEQFF. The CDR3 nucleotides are TGCGCCAGCAGCTCCACCGACCGGGACGTAATTGTCGATGAGCAGTTCTTC. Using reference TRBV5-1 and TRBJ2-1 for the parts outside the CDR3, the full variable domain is KAGVTQTPRYLIKTRGQQVTLSCSPISGHRSVSWYQQTPGQGLQFLFEYFSETQRNKGNFPGRFSGRQFSNSRSEMNVSTLELGDSALYLCASSSTDRDVIVDEQFFGPGTRLTVL.

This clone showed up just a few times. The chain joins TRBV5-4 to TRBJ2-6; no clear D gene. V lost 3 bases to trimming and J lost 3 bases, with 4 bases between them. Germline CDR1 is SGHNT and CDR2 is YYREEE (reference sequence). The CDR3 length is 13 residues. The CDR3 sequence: CASSSGGANVLTF. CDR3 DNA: TGTGCCAGCAGCTCCGGTGGGGCCAACGTCCTGACTTTC. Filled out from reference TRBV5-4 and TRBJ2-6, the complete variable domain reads ETGVTQSPTHLIKTRGQQVTLRCSSQSGHNTVSWYQQALGQGPQFIFQYYREEENGRGNFPPRFSGLQFPNYSSELNVNALELDDSALYLCASSSGGANVLTFGAGSRLTVL.

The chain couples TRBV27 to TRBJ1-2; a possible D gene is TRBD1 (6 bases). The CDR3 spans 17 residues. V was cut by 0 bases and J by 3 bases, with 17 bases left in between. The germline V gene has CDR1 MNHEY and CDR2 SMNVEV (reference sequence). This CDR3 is CASSLSGGAFNHYGYTF. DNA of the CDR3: TGTGCCAGCAGTTTATCGGGGGGGGCCTTTAATCACTATGGCTACACCTTC.

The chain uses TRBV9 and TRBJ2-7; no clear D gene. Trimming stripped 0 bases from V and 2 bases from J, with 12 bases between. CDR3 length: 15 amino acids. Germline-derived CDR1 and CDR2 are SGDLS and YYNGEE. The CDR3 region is CASSVDAAGAYEQYF. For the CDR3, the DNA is TGTGCCAGCAGCGTAGACGCGGCCGGAGCCTACGAGCAGTACTTC. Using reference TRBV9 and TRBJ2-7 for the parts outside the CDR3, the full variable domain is DSGVTQTPKHLITATGQRVTLRCSPRSGDLSVYWYQQSLDQGLQFLIQYYNGEERAKGNILERFSAQQFPDLHSELNLSSLELGDSALYFCASSVDAAGAYEQYFGPGTRLTVT.

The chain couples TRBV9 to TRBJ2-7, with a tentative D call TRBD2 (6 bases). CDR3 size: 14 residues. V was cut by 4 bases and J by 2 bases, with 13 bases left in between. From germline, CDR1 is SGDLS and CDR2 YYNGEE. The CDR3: CASSPSSATYEQYF. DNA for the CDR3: TGTGCCAGCAGCCCCTCTAGCGCGACCTACGAGCAGTACTTC.

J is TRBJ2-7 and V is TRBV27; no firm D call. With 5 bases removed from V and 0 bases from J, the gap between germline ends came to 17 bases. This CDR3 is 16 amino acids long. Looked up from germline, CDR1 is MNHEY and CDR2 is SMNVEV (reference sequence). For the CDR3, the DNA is TGTGCCAGCAGTCCTCGGCTGGGCAGAAGCTCCTACGAGCAGTACTTC. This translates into CASSPRLGRSSYEQYF.

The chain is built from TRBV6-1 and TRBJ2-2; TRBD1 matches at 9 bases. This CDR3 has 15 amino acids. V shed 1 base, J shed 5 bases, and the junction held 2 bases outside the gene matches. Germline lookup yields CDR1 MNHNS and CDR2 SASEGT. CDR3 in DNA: TGTGCCAGCAGTGAAGTGACAGGGGGAACCGGGGAGCTGTTTTTT. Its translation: CASSEVTGGTGELFF.